This TCR beta chain was sequenced during a study of T cells in Graves' hyperthyroidism and ophthalmopathy. There are many counts of this clonotype. The CDR3 consists of 13 residues. CDR1 is GTSNPN, CDR2 SVGIG, per germline (reference sequence). V lost 3 bases and J 8 bases, leaving 16 bases between the germline ends. RNA transcripts yielded amplified TCR beta CDR3 regions. The primer set for the first-round RT-PCR of the TCR CDR3 was HTBI. Each CDR3 protein gets one entry after TCRdb re-called the multiplex PCR reads with MiXCR. This table has about half a million distinct CDR3 sequences, less than 25% appearing once.

This sequence joins TRBV30 and TRBJ1-2; no firm D call. The sequence was collected from a man younger than 30 with Graves' hyperthyroidism. Sequenced material: blood. CDR3 sequence: CAWSPSLWVGYTF. The CDR3 nucleotides are TGTGCCTGGAGCCCCTCGCTATGGGTCGGCTACACCTTC.